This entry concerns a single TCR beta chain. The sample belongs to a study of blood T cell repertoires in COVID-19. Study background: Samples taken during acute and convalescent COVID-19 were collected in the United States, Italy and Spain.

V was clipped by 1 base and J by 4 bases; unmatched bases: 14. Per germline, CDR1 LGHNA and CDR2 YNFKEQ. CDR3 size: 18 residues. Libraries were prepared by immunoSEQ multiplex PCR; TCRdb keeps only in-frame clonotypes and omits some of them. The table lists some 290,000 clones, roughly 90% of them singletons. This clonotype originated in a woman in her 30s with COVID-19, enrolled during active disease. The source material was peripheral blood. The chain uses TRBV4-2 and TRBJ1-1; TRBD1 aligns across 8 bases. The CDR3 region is CASSQGPGQGGFSTEAFF. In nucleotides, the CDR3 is TGTGCCAGCAGCCAAGGTCCCGGACAGGGAGGTTTTAGCACTGAAGCTTTCTTT.